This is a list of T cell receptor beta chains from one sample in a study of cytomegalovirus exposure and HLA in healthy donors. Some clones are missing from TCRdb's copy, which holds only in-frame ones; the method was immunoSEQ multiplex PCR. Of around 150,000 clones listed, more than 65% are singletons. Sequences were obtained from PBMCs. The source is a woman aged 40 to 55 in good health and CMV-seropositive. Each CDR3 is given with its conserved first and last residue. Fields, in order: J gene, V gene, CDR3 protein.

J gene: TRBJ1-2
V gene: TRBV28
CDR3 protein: CASSSTPGQGGGYTF

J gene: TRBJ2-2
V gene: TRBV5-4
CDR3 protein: CASSLRRADTGELFF

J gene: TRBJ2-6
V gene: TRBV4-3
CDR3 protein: CASSLQNSGANVLTF

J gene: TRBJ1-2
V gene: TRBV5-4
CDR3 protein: CASSFSQGNYGYTF

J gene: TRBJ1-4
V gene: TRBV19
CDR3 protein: CASSSGGSYEKLFF

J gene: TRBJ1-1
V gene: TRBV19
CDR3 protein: CAGGVSTEAFF

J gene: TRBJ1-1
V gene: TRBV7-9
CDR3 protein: CASSLASGPKTTEAFF

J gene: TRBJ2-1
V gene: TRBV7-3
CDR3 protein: CASSLTRDYYEQFF

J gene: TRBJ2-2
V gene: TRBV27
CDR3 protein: CASATLNTGELFF

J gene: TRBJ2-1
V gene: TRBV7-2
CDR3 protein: CASSKTSGNEQFF

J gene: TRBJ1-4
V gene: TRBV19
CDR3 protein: CASSPATNEKLFF

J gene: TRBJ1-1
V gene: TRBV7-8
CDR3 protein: CASSPVVAPPEAFF

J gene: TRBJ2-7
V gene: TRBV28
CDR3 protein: CASSPGTGAYEQYF

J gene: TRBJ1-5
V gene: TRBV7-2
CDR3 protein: CASSRQGALGNQPQNF

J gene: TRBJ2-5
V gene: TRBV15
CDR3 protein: CATSREEGSGETQYF

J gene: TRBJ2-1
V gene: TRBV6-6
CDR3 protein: CASSDSGQGSDEQFF

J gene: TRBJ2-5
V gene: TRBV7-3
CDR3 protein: CASSPQGTSETQYF

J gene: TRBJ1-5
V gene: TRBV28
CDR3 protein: CASSSGTGGDQPQHF

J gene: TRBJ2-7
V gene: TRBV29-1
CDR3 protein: CSVELQGEGEQYF

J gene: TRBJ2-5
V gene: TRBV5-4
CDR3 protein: CASSTDIGQETQYF

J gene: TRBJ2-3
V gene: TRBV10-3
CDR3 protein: CAIRPGQGVGSDTQYF

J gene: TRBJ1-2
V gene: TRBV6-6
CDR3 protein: CASSGSMGQNYGYTF

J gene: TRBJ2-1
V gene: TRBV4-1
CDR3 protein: CASSPSQDRYNEQFF

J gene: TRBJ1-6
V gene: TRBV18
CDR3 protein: CASSPLGTGNSPLHF

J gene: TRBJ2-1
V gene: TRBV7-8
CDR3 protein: CASSFTGRQPPFNEQFF

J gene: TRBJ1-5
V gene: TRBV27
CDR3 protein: CASSLGTGINQPQHF

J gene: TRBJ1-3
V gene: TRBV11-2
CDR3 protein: CASSFNRGDGNTIYF

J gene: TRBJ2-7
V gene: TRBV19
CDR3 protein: CASSSQEGSDEQYF

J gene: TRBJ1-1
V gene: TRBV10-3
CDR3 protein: CAISTGTMMNTEAFF

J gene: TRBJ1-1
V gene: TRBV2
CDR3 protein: CASSAGQITEAFF

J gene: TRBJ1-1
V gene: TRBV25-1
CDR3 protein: CASSEGDRGEAFF

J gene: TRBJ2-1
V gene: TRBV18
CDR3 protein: CASSPSRGDNNEQFF

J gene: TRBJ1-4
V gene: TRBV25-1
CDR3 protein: CASSEGATNEKLFF

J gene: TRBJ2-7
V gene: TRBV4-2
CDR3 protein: CASSHHRDSYEQYF

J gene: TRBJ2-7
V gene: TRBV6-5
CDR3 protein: CASSYSKAGAYEQYF

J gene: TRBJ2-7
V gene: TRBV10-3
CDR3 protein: CASELGQGKGEQYF

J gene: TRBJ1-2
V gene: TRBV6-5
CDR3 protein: CASSETGNYGYTF

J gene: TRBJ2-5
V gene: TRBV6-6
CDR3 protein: CASSYTPLVETQYF

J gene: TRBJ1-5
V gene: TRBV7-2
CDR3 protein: CASSLTGQGVQPQHF

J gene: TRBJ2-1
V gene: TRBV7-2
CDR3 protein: CASSLRGLALVYEQFF

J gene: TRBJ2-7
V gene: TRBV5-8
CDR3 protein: CAGREYYEQYF

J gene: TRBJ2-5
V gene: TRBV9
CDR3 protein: CASSVSLAGALGGETQYF

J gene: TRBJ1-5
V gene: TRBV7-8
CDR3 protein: CASSSTGFRGNQPQHF

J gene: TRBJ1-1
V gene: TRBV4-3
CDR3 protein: CASSQDLDREHTEAFF

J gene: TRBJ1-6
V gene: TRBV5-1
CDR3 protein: CASSLVRDRGSPLHF

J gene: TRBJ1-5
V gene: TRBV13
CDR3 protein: CASSWTAAQPNQPQNF

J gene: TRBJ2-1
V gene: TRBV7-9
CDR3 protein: CASSLDDRGRLNEQFF

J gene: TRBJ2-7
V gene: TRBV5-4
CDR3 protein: CASSPADRRYEQYF

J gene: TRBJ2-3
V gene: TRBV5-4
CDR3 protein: CASRPSRGQNADTQYF

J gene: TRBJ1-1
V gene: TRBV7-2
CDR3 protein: CASRGQLNTEAFF